This record concerns one T cell receptor beta chain sequence. As yet, its antigen is unknown. This record comes from a study of vaccination effects on CD4 cells after COVID-19. About the study: Samples collected post-vaccine were obtained a median of 72 days after the second dose.

In germline, CDR1 is LNHNV, CDR2 YYDKDF (reference sequence). The CDR3 length is 11 residues. Trimming stripped 1 base from V and 13 bases from J, with 8 bases between. The data were produced by immunoSEQ multiplex PCR, yet TCRdb's version contains in-frame clones alone and is incomplete. The data contain 20,000 to 30,000 clones, 60% to 80% of them singletons. Using viral peptide pools, the ViraFEST assay grew out antigen-specific CD4+ T cells prior to sequencing. The authors isolated CD4+ T cells after around nine days of culture. Every participant took two doses of the BNT162b2 or mRNA-1273 vaccine. Previously uninfected by SARS-CoV-2, the vaccine recipients also showed negative nucleocapsid antibodies. Cultures had half their medium replaced with IL-2 medium on days 3 and 7.

This receptor was obtained from a human donor who received a COVID-19 vaccine. Some clones in this sample may be carry-over from other donors' samples. The chain links TRBV15 to TRBJ1-5; D not certain. The source was CD4+ T cells from PBMCs cultured with SARS-CoV-2 spike peptides, collected after COVID-19 vaccination. This CDR3 is CATSRGEVQHF. DNA for the CDR3: TGTGCCACCAGCAGAGGGGAGGTGCAGCATTTT.